This is a list of T cell receptor beta chains from one sample in a study of blood T cell repertoires in COVID-19. Using immunoSEQ multiplex PCR, the repertoire was profiled, and TCRdb retains in-frame clones only, with some absent. The sample has tens of thousands of clones, roughly 71% seen once; the top ten hold about 34%. Material: peripheral blood. The receptors derive from a human donor in a cohort sampled during active COVID-19. CDR3s include the opening cysteine and the closing phenylalanine or tryptophan. The D gene is left open where the match is weak. Size tells how often a clone was seen (once, few, many) or the class of an expanded clone, and some rows leave it out.

CDR3 DNA | CDR3 protein | D gene | clone size | J gene | V gene
TGTGCCAGCAGCTTAGATTGGGGCGAGCAGTTCTTC | CASSLDWGEQFF | NA | NA | TRBJ2-1 | TRBV7-2
TGTGCCACCAGCCGACCAGGGACAGGCGAGACCCAGTACTTC | CATSRPGTGETQYF | TRBD1 | NA | TRBJ2-5 | TRBV15
TGTGCCAGCAGTGACCCAGGAGGAGGAGGGTCCTACGAGCAGTACTTC | CASSDPGGGGSYEQYF | NA | NA | TRBJ2-7 | TRBV28
TGTGCCAGCAGACGCCAGACAGGCATGAACACCGGGGAGCTGTTTTTT | CASRRQTGMNTGELFF | NA | NA | TRBJ2-2 | TRBV6-6
TGTGCCAGCAGCTCTGGGACAAGCGCAACTAATGAAAAACTGTTTTTT | CASSSGTSATNEKLFF | NA | NA | TRBJ1-4 | TRBV5-4
TGTGCCAGCAGCTCGGGACAGGGGAACACTGAAGCTTTCTTT | CASSSGQGNTEAFF | TRBD1 | NA | TRBJ1-1 | TRBV6-5
TGTGCCAGCTCGGGACAGTCCAACACTGAAGCTTTCTTT | CASSGQSNTEAFF | TRBD1 | NA | TRBJ1-1 | TRBV18
TGTGCCAGTAAGCAAAGGACAACCGGGACTAGCGGGATATCTTCCTACGAGCAGTACTTC | CASKQRTTGTSGISSYEQYF | TRBD2 | once | TRBJ2-7 | TRBV19
TGTGCCAGCAGTTTTGGGCAGGGGGGATACAATGAGCAGTTCTTC | CASSFGQGGYNEQFF | NA | NA | TRBJ2-1 | TRBV27
TGTGCCAGCAGCTTAGGACCAGCCAGGACTGGAAACACCATATATTTT | CASSLGPARTGNTIYF | NA | NA | TRBJ1-3 | TRBV7-2
TGTGCCAGCAGCTTGGGGGGACAGGGGGCGCTGACTGAAGCTTTCTTT | CASSLGGQGALTEAFF | TRBD1 | many | TRBJ1-1 | TRBV5-4
TGTGCCAGCTCACCAGAGGGAAACTACGAGCAGTACTTC | CASSPEGNYEQYF | NA | few | TRBJ2-7 | TRBV18
TGCAGGGCCGGGACCTACAATGAGCAGTTCTTC | CRAGTYNEQFF | NA | few | TRBJ2-1 | TRBV29-1
TGTGCCAGTGCGGTCTCGGGACAGGGAGGAAGGGGTAGCTATGGCTACACCTTC | CASAVSGQGGRGSYGYTF | TRBD1 | NA | TRBJ1-2 | TRBV19
TGTGCCAGCAGCTATGACAGGGGGGCCTACAATGAGCAGTTCTTC | CASSYDRGAYNEQFF | TRBD1 | NA | TRBJ2-1 | TRBV5-4
TGTGCCAGCAGCCCCGGACTAGCGGTGTACAATGAGCAGTTCTTC | CASSPGLAVYNEQFF | TRBD2 | NA | TRBJ2-1 | TRBV9
TGTGCCAGCAGCCAAGATTGGACAGAATACAATGAGCAGTTCTTC | CASSQDWTEYNEQFF | NA | NA | TRBJ2-1 | TRBV4-2
TGTGCCAGCAGCTCCCTCGCAGGGATGAGCAATCAGCCCCAGCATTTT | CASSSLAGMSNQPQHF | NA | NA | TRBJ1-5 | TRBV7-2
TGTGCCAGCAGTGCAGTGGGACTCGTCGGGACCCAGTACTTC | CASSAVGLVGTQYF | NA | NA | TRBJ2-5 | TRBV2
TGTGCCAGCAGCTTAGACAGGGGGAGTACTGAAGCTTTCTTT | CASSLDRGSTEAFF | TRBD1 | NA | TRBJ1-1 | TRBV7-9
TGTGCCAGCAGCTTTTTAGCGCGCGAGCAGTTCTTC | CASSFLAREQFF | NA | NA | TRBJ2-1 | TRBV5-6
TGTGCCAGCAGCTTAATCGGGGGGAGGGGAGATACGCAGTATTTT | CASSLIGGRGDTQYF | TRBD2 | NA | TRBJ2-3 | TRBV5-4
TGTGCCAGCAGCCTCTACCCGACAGGTACCTACGAGCAGTACTTC | CASSLYPTGTYEQYF | NA | NA | TRBJ2-7 | TRBV7-2
TGTGCCAGCAGCTCAGGGGGCGGCGGAAACACCATATATTTT | CASSSGGGGNTIYF | TRBD1 | few | TRBJ1-3 | TRBV7-6
TGTGCCAGCAGCCCGGGAGGGTATGAGCAGTTCTTC | CASSPGGYEQFF | TRBD2 | NA | TRBJ2-1 | TRBV9
TGTGCCAGCAGTCCCCAGGGGGGAGGCACTGAAGCTTTCTTT | CASSPQGGGTEAFF | TRBD1 | NA | TRBJ1-1 | TRBV6-5
TGTGCCAGTAGTCCCTACACAGGGAGCTCCTACAATGAGCAGTTCTTC | CASSPYTGSSYNEQFF | NA | NA | TRBJ2-1 | TRBV19
TGTGCCAGCAGCATTCCTGGAGGTACAACTAATGAAAAACTGTTTTTT | CASSIPGGTTNEKLFF | NA | NA | TRBJ1-4 | TRBV28
TGTGCCACCAGTCGAACCGGGAACACTGAAGCTTTCTTT | CATSRTGNTEAFF | NA | NA | TRBJ1-1 | TRBV24-1
TGTGCCAGACGTTCTGGGGGGGAATCTGGGGCTTTCTTT | CARRSGGESGAFF | NA | NA | TRBJ1-1 | TRBV2
TGTGCCAGTAGCGAACAGGGGGCGTACGAGCAGTACTTC | CASSEQGAYEQYF | TRBD1 | NA | TRBJ2-7 | TRBV19
TGTGCCAGCTCCGAGACAGGGGATTGGGCCAAAAACATTCAGTACTTC | CASSETGDWAKNIQYF | TRBD1 | NA | TRBJ2-4 | TRBV5-6
TGCGCCAGCAGCCAAGGATCTTGGAGCACTGAAGCTTTCTTT | CASSQGSWSTEAFF | NA | NA | TRBJ1-1 | TRBV4-3
TGTGCCAGCAACCGCCCTAGCGGGAGAAAGTACGAGCAGTACTTC | CASNRPSGRKYEQYF | TRBD2 | few | TRBJ2-7 | TRBV7-2
TGTGCCAGCTCATCGTCCTCCCCGGGCGGGACTGAAGCTTTCTTT | CASSSSSPGGTEAFF | NA | NA | TRBJ1-1 | TRBV18